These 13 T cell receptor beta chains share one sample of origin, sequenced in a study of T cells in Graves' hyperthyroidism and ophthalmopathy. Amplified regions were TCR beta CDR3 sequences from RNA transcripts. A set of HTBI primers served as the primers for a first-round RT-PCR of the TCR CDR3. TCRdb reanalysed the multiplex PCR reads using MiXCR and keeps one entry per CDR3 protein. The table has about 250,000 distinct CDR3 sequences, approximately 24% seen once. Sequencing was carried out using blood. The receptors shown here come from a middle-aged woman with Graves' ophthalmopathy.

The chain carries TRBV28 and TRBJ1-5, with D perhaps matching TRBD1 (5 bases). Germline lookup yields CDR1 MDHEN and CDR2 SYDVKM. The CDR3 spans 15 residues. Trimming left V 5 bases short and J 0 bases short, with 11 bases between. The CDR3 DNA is TGTGCCAGCAGTCCGACAGCTCATAGCAATCAGCCCCAGCATTTT. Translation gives CASSPTAHSNQPQHF.

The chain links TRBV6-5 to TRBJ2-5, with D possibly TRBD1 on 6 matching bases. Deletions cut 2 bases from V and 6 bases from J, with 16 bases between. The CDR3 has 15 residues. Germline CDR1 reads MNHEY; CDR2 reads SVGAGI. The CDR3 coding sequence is TGTGCCAGCAGTTACGGCGCGTGGGACACAAAGACCCAGTACTTC. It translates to CASSYGAWDTKTQYF.

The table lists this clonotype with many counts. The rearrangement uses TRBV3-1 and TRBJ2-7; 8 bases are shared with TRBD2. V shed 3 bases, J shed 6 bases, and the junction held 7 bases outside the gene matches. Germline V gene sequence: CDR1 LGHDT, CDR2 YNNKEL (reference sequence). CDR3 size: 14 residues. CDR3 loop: CASSHGRAISEQYF. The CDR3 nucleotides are TGTGCCAGCAGCCACGGGAGGGCCATCTCCGAGCAGTACTTC.

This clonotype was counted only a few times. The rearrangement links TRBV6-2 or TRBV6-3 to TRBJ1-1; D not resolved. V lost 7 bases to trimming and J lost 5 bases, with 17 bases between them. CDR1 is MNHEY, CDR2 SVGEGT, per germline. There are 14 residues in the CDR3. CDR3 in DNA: TGTGCCAGCATTCGGACTTCCCAAAGGACTGAAGCTTTCTTT. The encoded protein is CASIRTSQRTEAFF.

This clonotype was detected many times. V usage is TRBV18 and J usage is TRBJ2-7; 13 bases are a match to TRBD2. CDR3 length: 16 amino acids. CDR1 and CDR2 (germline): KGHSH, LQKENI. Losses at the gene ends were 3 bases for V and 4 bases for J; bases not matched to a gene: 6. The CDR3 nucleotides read TGTGCCAGCTCACCTGGACTAGCGGGAGTAAGTTACGAGCAGTACTTC. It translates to CASSPGLAGVSYEQYF.

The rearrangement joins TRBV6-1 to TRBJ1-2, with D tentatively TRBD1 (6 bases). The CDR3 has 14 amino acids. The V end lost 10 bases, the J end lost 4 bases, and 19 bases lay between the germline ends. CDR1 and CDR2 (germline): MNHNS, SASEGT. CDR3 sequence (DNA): TGTGCCACCTCCAGGGGTCTAACCGGCTATGGCTACACCTTC. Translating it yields CATSRGLTGYGYTF.

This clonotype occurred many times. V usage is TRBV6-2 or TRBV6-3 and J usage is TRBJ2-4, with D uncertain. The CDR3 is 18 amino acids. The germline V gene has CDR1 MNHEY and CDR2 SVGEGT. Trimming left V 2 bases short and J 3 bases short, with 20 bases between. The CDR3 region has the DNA TGTGCCAGCAGTTACGACCCAGGCTCGGTGACGGACAAAAACATTCAGTACTTC. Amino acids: CASSYDPGSVTDKNIQYF.

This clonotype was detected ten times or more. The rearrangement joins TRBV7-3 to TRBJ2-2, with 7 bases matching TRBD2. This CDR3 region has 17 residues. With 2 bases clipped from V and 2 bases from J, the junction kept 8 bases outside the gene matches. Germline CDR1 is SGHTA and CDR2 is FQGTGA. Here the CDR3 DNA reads TGTGCCAGCAGCTTACTGCCAGCGGGATTAAACACCGGGGAGCTGTTTTTT. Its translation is CASSLLPAGLNTGELFF.

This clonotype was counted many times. The DNA for the CDR3 is TGCGCCAGCACCCCAGGGGTGAACACTGAAGCTTTCTTT. Its translation: CASTPGVNTEAFF. This rearrangement joins TRBV5-1 to TRBJ1-1, with a weak D call TRBD1 (6 bases). Germline CDR1 reads SGHRS; CDR2 reads YFSETQ. V shed 6 bases and J shed 0 bases, with 9 bases lying between them. This CDR3 comprises 13 residues.

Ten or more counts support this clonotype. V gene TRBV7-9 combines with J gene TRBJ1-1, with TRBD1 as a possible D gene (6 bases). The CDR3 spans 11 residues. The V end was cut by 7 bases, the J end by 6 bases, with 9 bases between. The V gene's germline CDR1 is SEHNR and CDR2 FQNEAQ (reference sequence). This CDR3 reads CASTDRSEAFF. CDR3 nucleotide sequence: TGTGCCAGCACCGACAGGTCTGAAGCTTTCTTT.

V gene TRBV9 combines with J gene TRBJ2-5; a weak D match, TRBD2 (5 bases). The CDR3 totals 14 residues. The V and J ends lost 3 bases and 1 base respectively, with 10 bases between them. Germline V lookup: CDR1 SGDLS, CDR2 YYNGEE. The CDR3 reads CASSARGSQETQYF. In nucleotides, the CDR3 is TGTGCCAGCAGCGCCCGCGGGTCCCAAGAGACCCAGTACTTC.

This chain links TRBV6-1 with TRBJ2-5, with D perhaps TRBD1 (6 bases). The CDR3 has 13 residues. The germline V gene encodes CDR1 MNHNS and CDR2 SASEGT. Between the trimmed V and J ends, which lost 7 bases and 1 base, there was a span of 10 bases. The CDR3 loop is CASTVRGQETQYF. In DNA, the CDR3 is TGTGCCAGCACCGTCAGGGGCCAAGAGACCCAGTACTTC.

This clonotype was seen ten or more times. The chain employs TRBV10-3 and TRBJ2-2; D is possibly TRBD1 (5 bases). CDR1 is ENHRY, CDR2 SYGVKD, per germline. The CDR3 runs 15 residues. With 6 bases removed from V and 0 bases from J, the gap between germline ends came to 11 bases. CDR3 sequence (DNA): TGTGCCATCAGCACCAGGGCTTCGAACACCGGGGAGCTGTTTTTT. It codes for CAISTRASNTGELFF.